This TCR beta chain was sequenced in a study of blood T cell repertoires in COVID-19. In the study overall: From the United States, Italy and Spain came samples of acute and convalescent COVID-19. Sample material is recorded as cDNA or gDNA derived from T cells, B-cell-depleted T cells, or PBMCs.

Original analysis: Amplification of reference gene primers provided the estimated nucleated cell counts. Sequencing used immunoSEQ multiplex PCR; TCRdb keeps in-frame clones, though not all of them. That table supplies the V and J calls and clone size; D and trimming were determined from the DNA. The table records 95,000 to 100,000 clones, 79% of them present only once. Sequenced: peripheral blood. This sequence originates from a woman older than 75 with active or convalescent COVID-19.

The CDR3 loop is CATSKSGTGGRGETQYF. Written as DNA, the CDR3 is TGTGCCACCAGCAAGAGCGGTACAGGGGGTAGAGGGGAGACCCAGTACTTC. The chain recombines TRBV15 with TRBJ2-5; 8 bases line up with TRBD1. Trimming removed 4 bases from V and 5 bases from J; junction bases left unmatched: 15. Germline V gene sequence: CDR1 LNHNV, CDR2 YYDKDF (reference sequence). This CDR3 has 17 amino acids.